These T cell receptor beta chains were read from a single sample in a study of post-analysis software for immune sequencing data. From the PCR reads, TCRdb called clonotypes with MiXCR, one entry per CDR3 protein. The sample holds 740,000 or so distinct CDR3 sequences, around 50% seen once. The specimen was blood. These receptors were collected from a girl between 10 and 17 years old with multiple sclerosis. CDR3s include the opening cysteine and the closing phenylalanine or tryptophan. The order of the fields is CDR3 protein, CDR3 DNA, D gene, V gene, clone size, CDR3 length, J gene. D genes are given only for firm matches. Clone size is shown for a subset of rows, as once, few, many or a class of expanded clone.

CDR3aa: CSVAEFGSDIQYF
CDR3nt: TGCAGCGTTGCGGAGTTCGGGTCGGACATTCAGTACTTC
d_gene: NA
v_gene: TRBV29-1
abundance: NA
len: 13
j_gene: TRBJ2-4

CDR3aa: CASIQGERTEAFF
CDR3nt: TGTGCCAGCATACAGGGGGAGAGGACTGAAGCTTTCTTT
d_gene: TRBD1
v_gene: TRBV6-1
abundance: NA
len: 13
j_gene: TRBJ1-1

CDR3aa: CSVDGQGSYEQYF
CDR3nt: TGCAGCGTTGACGGTCAGGGATCCTACGAGCAGTACTTC
d_gene: NA
v_gene: TRBV29-1
abundance: few
len: 13
j_gene: TRBJ2-7

CDR3aa: CASSPSGGQHGYTF
CDR3nt: TGCGCCAGCAGCCCATCCGGGGGCCAACATGGCTACACCTTC
d_gene: NA
v_gene: TRBV5-1
abundance: NA
len: 14
j_gene: TRBJ1-2

CDR3aa: CALTGAQETQYF
CDR3nt: TGTGCCTTAACCGGGGCCCAAGAGACCCAGTACTTC
d_gene: NA
v_gene: TRBV7-7
abundance: NA
len: 12
j_gene: TRBJ2-5

CDR3aa: CASTHTSVYNEQFF
CDR3nt: TGTGCCAGCACTCACACCTCGGTTTACAATGAGCAGTTCTTC
d_gene: NA
v_gene: TRBV12-3/TRBV12-4
abundance: NA
len: 14
j_gene: TRBJ2-1

CDR3aa: CASSSRKTGMGETQYF
CDR3nt: TGTGCCAGCAGCTCCCGAAAGACAGGGATGGGGGAGACCCAGTACTTC
d_gene: TRBD1
v_gene: TRBV11-2
abundance: NA
len: 16
j_gene: TRBJ2-5

CDR3aa: CASSQDLGAGGLTDTQYF
CDR3nt: TGCGCCAGCAGCCAAGATCTCGGAGCGGGGGGACTCACAGATACGCAGTATTTT
d_gene: TRBD2
v_gene: TRBV4-1
abundance: NA
len: 18
j_gene: TRBJ2-3

CDR3aa: CSASYGLAGEGGEQFF
CDR3nt: TGCAGTGCTAGTTACGGACTAGCGGGAGAGGGGGGTGAGCAGTTCTTC
d_gene: TRBD2
v_gene: TRBV20-1
abundance: NA
len: 16
j_gene: TRBJ2-1

CDR3aa: CASGDRPRTDTQYF
CDR3nt: TGTGCCAGCGGGGACCGCCCCCGCACAGATACGCAGTATTTT
d_gene: NA
v_gene: TRBV27
abundance: NA
len: 14
j_gene: TRBJ2-3

CDR3aa: CASSQDRRNEQFF
CDR3nt: TGTGCCAGCAGCCAAGATCGGAGGAATGAGCAGTTCTTC
d_gene: NA
v_gene: TRBV3-1
abundance: NA
len: 13
j_gene: TRBJ2-1

CDR3aa: CASTSSGGDYEQYF
CDR3nt: TGTGCCAGCACGAGCTCTGGTGGGGACTACGAGCAGTACTTC
d_gene: NA
v_gene: TRBV11-1
abundance: NA
len: 14
j_gene: TRBJ2-7

CDR3aa: CASSKTEINYGYTF
CDR3nt: TGTGCCAGCAGCAAGACAGAAATTAACTATGGCTACACCTTC
d_gene: NA
v_gene: TRBV7-9
abundance: NA
len: 14
j_gene: TRBJ1-2

CDR3aa: CASSLTRTSGSYEQYF
CDR3nt: TGTGCCAGCAGCTTAACACGAACTAGCGGGTCCTACGAGCAGTACTTC
d_gene: TRBD2
v_gene: TRBV7-2
abundance: NA
len: 16
j_gene: TRBJ2-7

CDR3aa: CASTGVGYGYTF
CDR3nt: TGTGCCAGCACTGGCGTTGGGTATGGCTACACCTTC
d_gene: NA
v_gene: TRBV25-1
abundance: NA
len: 12
j_gene: TRBJ1-2

CDR3aa: CSASGVYGGYGYTF
CDR3nt: TGCAGTGCTAGTGGGGTTTACGGTGGCTATGGCTACACCTTC
d_gene: NA
v_gene: TRBV20-1
abundance: NA
len: 14
j_gene: TRBJ1-2

CDR3aa: CATSRDRGRGRGEQFF
CDR3nt: TGTGCCACCAGCAGAGATCGAGGGCGGGGTCGAGGTGAGCAGTTCTTC
d_gene: NA
v_gene: TRBV15
abundance: NA
len: 16
j_gene: TRBJ2-1

CDR3aa: CASSLAVGTPETQYF
CDR3nt: TGCGCCAGCAGCTTGGCCGTCGGTACCCCCGAGACCCAGTACTTC
d_gene: NA
v_gene: TRBV5-1
abundance: NA
len: 15
j_gene: TRBJ2-5

CDR3aa: CASSQRTVSYEQYF
CDR3nt: TGTGCCAGCAGCCAAAGGACGGTATCCTACGAGCAGTACTTC
d_gene: NA
v_gene: TRBV14
abundance: NA
len: 14
j_gene: TRBJ2-7

CDR3aa: CASSQGTGKSYNEQFF
CDR3nt: TGTGCCAGCAGCCAAGGAACAGGGAAATCCTACAATGAGCAGTTCTTC
d_gene: NA
v_gene: TRBV14
abundance: NA
len: 16
j_gene: TRBJ2-1

CDR3aa: CASSLALRGLAGGVSYNEQFF
CDR3nt: TGTGCCAGCAGCTTAGCCCTTAGGGGACTAGCGGGAGGTGTTTCCTACAATGAGCAGTTCTTC
d_gene: TRBD2
v_gene: TRBV11-1
abundance: once
len: 21
j_gene: TRBJ2-1

CDR3aa: CSARDSGSGNQPQHF
CDR3nt: TGCAGTGCTAGAGACAGCGGATCGGGCAATCAGCCCCAGCATTTT
d_gene: NA
v_gene: TRBV20-1
abundance: NA
len: 15
j_gene: TRBJ1-5

CDR3aa: CSASIVGEGSSYEQYF
CDR3nt: TGCAGTGCTAGCATAGTAGGGGAAGGAAGCTCCTACGAGCAGTACTTC
d_gene: NA
v_gene: TRBV20-1
abundance: NA
len: 16
j_gene: TRBJ2-7

CDR3aa: CATKNPGETQYF
CDR3nt: TGTGCCACCAAGAACCCGGGGGAGACCCAGTACTTC
d_gene: NA
v_gene: TRBV15
abundance: NA
len: 12
j_gene: TRBJ2-5

CDR3aa: CASSRGRVRETQYF
CDR3nt: TGTGCCAGCAGCCGGGGGAGGGTACGGGAGACCCAGTACTTC
d_gene: TRBD2
v_gene: TRBV7-2
abundance: few
len: 14
j_gene: TRBJ2-5

CDR3aa: CASSGTAEVYGYTF
CDR3nt: TGTGCCAGCAGTGGAACAGCCGAAGTCTATGGCTACACCTTC
d_gene: NA
v_gene: TRBV7-9
abundance: NA
len: 14
j_gene: TRBJ1-2

CDR3aa: CASSVGAGSTYEQYF
CDR3nt: TGTGCCAGCAGCGTAGGGGCGGGATCGACCTACGAGCAGTACTTC
d_gene: NA
v_gene: TRBV9
abundance: NA
len: 15
j_gene: TRBJ2-7

CDR3aa: CASRGAGASYEQYF
CDR3nt: TGTGCCAGCAGGGGAGCGGGAGCCAGCTACGAGCAGTACTTC
d_gene: TRBD2
v_gene: TRBV12-3/TRBV12-4
abundance: NA
len: 14
j_gene: TRBJ2-7

CDR3aa: CSASTGGTYEQYF
CDR3nt: TGCAGTGCTAGTACCGGGGGAACCTACGAGCAGTACTTC
d_gene: NA
v_gene: TRBV20-1
abundance: NA
len: 13
j_gene: TRBJ2-7

CDR3aa: CSVGDGLQADTQYF
CDR3nt: TGCAGCGTTGGGGATGGACTCCAGGCAGATACGCAGTATTTT
d_gene: NA
v_gene: TRBV29-1
abundance: NA
len: 14
j_gene: TRBJ2-3

CDR3aa: CASSFWTDFSYNEQFF
CDR3nt: TGTGCCAGCAGTTTTTGGACAGACTTCTCCTACAATGAGCAGTTCTTC
d_gene: NA
v_gene: TRBV5-4
abundance: NA
len: 16
j_gene: TRBJ2-1

CDR3aa: CSVDQARGDYGYTF
CDR3nt: TGCAGCGTTGATCAGGCGAGGGGGGACTATGGCTACACCTTC
d_gene: NA
v_gene: TRBV29-1
abundance: few
len: 14
j_gene: TRBJ1-2

CDR3aa: CSVGDPLPDGYTF
CDR3nt: TGCAGCGTCGGGGACCCTCTCCCAGATGGCTACACCTTC
d_gene: NA
v_gene: TRBV29-1
abundance: once
len: 13
j_gene: TRBJ1-2

CDR3aa: CSADLEYYNEQFF
CDR3nt: TGCAGTGCTGACCTAGAATACTACAATGAGCAGTTCTTC
d_gene: NA
v_gene: TRBV20-1
abundance: NA
len: 13
j_gene: TRBJ2-1

CDR3aa: CASKRGPSDEQYF
CDR3nt: TGTGCCTCAAAGCGAGGGCCGAGCGACGAGCAGTACTTC
d_gene: NA
v_gene: TRBV10-3
abundance: few
len: 13
j_gene: TRBJ2-7

CDR3aa: CAISGQRVNTEAFF
CDR3nt: TGTGCCATCAGCGGGCAGAGAGTGAACACTGAAGCTTTCTTT
d_gene: NA
v_gene: TRBV10-3
abundance: NA
len: 14
j_gene: TRBJ1-1

CDR3aa: CSVADGTSTYEQYF
CDR3nt: TGCAGCGTTGCCGACGGTACATCTACCTACGAGCAGTACTTC
d_gene: NA
v_gene: TRBV29-1
abundance: NA
len: 14
j_gene: TRBJ2-7

CDR3aa: CASSLVTSGGPTDTQYF
CDR3nt: TGCGCCAGCAGCTTGGTGACTAGCGGGGGGCCCACAGATACGCAGTATTTT
d_gene: TRBD2
v_gene: TRBV5-1
abundance: NA
len: 17
j_gene: TRBJ2-3

CDR3aa: CSVGQGANYNEQFF
CDR3nt: TGCAGCGTTGGGCAGGGGGCCAACTACAATGAGCAGTTCTTC
d_gene: TRBD1
v_gene: TRBV29-1
abundance: few
len: 14
j_gene: TRBJ2-1

CDR3aa: CATSRIGPGRISDTQYF
CDR3nt: TGTGCCACCAGCAGGATCGGTCCTGGAAGAATTTCAGATACGCAGTATTTT
d_gene: NA
v_gene: TRBV15
abundance: once
len: 17
j_gene: TRBJ2-3

CDR3aa: CASSPLAGGTYEQYF
CDR3nt: TGTGCCAGCAGCCCTCTAGCGGGGGGCACCTACGAGCAGTACTTC
d_gene: TRBD2
v_gene: TRBV7-6
abundance: few
len: 15
j_gene: TRBJ2-7

CDR3aa: CSVDSGTPNEKLFF
CDR3nt: TGCAGTGTTGATAGCGGGACCCCGAATGAAAAACTGTTTTTT
d_gene: NA
v_gene: TRBV20-1
abundance: NA
len: 14
j_gene: TRBJ1-4

CDR3aa: CAGILVGGKGQYF
CDR3nt: TGTGCCGGGATACTAGTGGGAGGGAAGGGGCAGTACTTC
d_gene: TRBD2
v_gene: TRBV7-3
abundance: NA
len: 13
j_gene: TRBJ2-5

CDR3aa: CSVPGTGSSYEQYF
CDR3nt: TGCAGCGTACCAGGGACAGGCAGTTCCTACGAGCAGTACTTC
d_gene: TRBD1
v_gene: TRBV29-1
abundance: many
len: 14
j_gene: TRBJ2-7

CDR3aa: CASIQFPGGGDEQFF
CDR3nt: TGTGCCAGCATCCAATTCCCGGGGGGCGGGGATGAGCAGTTCTTC
d_gene: NA
v_gene: TRBV7-2
abundance: few
len: 15
j_gene: TRBJ2-1

CDR3aa: CSARDVGNRETQYF
CDR3nt: TGCAGTGCTAGAGATGTGGGTAACCGGGAGACCCAGTACTTC
d_gene: NA
v_gene: TRBV20-1
abundance: few
len: 14
j_gene: TRBJ2-5

CDR3aa: CSAPDGRGYEQYF
CDR3nt: TGCAGTGCTCCAGACGGACGCGGCTACGAGCAGTACTTC
d_gene: NA
v_gene: TRBV20-1
abundance: once
len: 13
j_gene: TRBJ2-7

CDR3aa: CASSLLRLGANVLTF
CDR3nt: TGTGCCAGCAGTTTACTGAGGCTGGGGGCCAACGTCCTGACTTTC
d_gene: NA
v_gene: TRBV12-3/TRBV12-4
abundance: NA
len: 15
j_gene: TRBJ2-6